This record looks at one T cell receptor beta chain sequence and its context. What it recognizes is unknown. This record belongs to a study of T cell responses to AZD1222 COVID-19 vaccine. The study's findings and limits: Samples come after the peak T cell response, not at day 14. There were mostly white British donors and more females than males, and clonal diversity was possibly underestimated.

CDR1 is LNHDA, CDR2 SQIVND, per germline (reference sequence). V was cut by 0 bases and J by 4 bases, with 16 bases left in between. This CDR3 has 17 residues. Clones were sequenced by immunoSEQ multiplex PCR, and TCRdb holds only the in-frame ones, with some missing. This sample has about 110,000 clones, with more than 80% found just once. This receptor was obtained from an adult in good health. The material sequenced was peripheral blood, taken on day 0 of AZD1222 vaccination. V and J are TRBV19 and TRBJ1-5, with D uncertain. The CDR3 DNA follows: TGTGCCAGTAGTATAGATCCTGGCCTTGATTCGAATCAGCCCCAGCATTTT. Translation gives CASSIDPGLDSNQPQHF.